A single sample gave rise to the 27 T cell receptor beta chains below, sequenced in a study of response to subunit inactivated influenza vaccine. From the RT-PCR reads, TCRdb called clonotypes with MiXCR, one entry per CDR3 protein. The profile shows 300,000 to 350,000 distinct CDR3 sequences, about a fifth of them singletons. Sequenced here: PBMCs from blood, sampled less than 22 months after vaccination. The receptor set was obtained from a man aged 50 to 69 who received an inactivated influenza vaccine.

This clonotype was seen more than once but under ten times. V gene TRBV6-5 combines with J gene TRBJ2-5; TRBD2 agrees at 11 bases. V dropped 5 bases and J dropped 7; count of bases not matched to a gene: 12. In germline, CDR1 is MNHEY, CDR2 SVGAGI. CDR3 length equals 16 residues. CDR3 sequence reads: CASSTSSGGAVGTQYF. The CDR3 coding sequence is TGTGCCAGCAGTACTAGTAGCGGGGGGGCTGTCGGGACCCAGTACTTC.

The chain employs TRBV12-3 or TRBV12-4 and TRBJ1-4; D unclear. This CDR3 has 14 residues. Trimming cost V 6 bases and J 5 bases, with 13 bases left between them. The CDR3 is CASRARFQNEKLFF. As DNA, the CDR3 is TGTGCCAGCAGGGCCCGGTTTCAGAATGAAAAACTGTTTTTT.

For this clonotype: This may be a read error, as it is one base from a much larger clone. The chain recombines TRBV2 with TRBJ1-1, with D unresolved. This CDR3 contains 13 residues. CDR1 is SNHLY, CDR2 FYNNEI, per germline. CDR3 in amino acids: CASSKRLNTKAFF. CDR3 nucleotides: TGTGCCAGCAGTAAGCGATTGAACACTAAAGCTTTCTTT.

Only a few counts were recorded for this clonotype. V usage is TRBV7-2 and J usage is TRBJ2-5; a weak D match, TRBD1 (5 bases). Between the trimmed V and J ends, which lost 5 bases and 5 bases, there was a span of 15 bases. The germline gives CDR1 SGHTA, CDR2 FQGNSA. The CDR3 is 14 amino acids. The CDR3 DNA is TGTGCCAGCAGCAGCAGTTCAGGGCGGGAGACCCAGTACTTC. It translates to CASSSSSGRETQYF.

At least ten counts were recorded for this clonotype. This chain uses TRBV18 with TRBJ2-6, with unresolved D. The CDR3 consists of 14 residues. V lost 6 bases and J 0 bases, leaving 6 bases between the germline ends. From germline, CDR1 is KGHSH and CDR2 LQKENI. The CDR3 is CASSLDSGANVLTF. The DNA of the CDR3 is TGTGCCAGCTCGTTGGACTCTGGGGCCAACGTCCTGACTTTC.

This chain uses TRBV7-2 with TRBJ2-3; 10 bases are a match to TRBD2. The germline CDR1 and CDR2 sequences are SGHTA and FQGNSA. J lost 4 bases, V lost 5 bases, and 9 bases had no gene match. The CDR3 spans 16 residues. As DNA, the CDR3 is TGTGCCAGCAGCCCTCGACTAGCGGGTGTCTCAGATACGCAGTATTTT. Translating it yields CASSPRLAGVSDTQYF.

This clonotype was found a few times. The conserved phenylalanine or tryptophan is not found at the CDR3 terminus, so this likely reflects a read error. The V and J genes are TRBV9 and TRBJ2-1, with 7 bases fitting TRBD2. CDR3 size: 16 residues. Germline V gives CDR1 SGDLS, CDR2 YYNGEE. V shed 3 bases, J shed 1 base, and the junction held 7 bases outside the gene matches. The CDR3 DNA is TGTGCCAGCAGCGGACGAACGGGGGGATCCTACAATGAGCAGTTCTCC. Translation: CASSGRTGGSYNEQFS.

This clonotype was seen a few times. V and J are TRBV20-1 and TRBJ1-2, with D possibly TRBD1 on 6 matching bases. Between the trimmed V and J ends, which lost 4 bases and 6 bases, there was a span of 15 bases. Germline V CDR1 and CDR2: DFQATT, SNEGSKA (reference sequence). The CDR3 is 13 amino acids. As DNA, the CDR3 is TGCAGTGCTATCTCCCGGACAGTGGATGGCTACACCTTC. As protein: CSAISRTVDGYTF.

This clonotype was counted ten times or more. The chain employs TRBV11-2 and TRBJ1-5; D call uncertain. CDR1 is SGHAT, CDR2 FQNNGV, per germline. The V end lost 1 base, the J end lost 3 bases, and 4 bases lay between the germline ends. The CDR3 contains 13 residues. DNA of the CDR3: TGTGCCAGCAGCTTAGCATACAATCAGCCCCAGCATTTT. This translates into CASSLAYNQPQHF.

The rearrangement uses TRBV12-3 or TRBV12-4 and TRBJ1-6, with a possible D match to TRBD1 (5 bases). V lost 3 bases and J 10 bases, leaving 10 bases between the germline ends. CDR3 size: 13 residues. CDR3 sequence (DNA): TGTGCCAGCAGTTTTGGGGACCTCTCACCCCTCCACTTT. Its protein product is CASSFGDLSPLHF.

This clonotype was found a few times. Here the CDR3 reads CASRPQGAPMNTEAFF. As DNA, the CDR3 is TGTGCCAGCAGACCACAGGGGGCTCCAATGAACACTGAAGCTTTCTTT. This sequence joins TRBV28 and TRBJ1-1, with 9 bases fitting TRBD1. The CDR3 totals 16 residues. Germline-derived CDR1 and CDR2 are MDHEN and SYDVKM. V shed 6 bases, J shed 0 bases, and the junction held 8 bases outside the gene matches.

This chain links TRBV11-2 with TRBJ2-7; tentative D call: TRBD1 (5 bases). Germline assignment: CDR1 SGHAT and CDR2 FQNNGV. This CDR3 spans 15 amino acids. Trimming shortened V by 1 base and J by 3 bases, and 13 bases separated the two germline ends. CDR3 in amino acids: CASSLGSGQGYEQYF. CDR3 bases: TGTGCCAGCAGCTTAGGATCCGGACAAGGCTACGAGCAGTACTTC.

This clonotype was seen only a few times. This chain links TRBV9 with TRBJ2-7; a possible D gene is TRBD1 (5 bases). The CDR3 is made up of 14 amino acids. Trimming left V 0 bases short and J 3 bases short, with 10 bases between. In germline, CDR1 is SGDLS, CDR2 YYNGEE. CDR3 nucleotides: TGTGCCAGCAGCGTAGACCCTGACAGCTACGAGCAGTACTTC. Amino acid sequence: CASSVDPDSYEQYF.

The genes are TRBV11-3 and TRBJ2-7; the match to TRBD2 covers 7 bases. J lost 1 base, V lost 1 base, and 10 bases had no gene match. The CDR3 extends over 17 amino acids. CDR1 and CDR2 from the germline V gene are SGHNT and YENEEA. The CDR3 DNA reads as TGTGCCAGCAGCTTAGGGGCTTTTGGGGGGGGATCCTACGAGCAGTACTTC. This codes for CASSLGAFGGGSYEQYF. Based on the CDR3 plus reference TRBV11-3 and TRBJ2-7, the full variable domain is EAGVVQSPRYKIIEKKQPVAFWCNPISGHNTLYWYLQNLGQGPELLIRYENEEAVDDSQLPKDRFSAERLKGVDSTLKIQPAELGDSAVYLCASSLGAFGGGSYEQYFGPGTRLTVT.

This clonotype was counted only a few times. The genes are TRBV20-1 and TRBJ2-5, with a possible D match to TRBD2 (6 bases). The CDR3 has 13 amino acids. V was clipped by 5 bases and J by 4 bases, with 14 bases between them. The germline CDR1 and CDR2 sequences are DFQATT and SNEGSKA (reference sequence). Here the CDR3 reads CSARTTRGETQYF. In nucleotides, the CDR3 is TGCAGTGCTCGTACGACTAGGGGAGAGACCCAGTACTTC.

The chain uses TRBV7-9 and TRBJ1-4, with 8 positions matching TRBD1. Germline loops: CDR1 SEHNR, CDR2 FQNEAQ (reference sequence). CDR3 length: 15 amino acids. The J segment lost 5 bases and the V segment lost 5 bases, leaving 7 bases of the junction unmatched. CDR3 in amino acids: CASSPPGQENEKLFF. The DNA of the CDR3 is TGTGCCAGCAGCCCCCCGGGACAGGAGAATGAAAAACTGTTTTTT. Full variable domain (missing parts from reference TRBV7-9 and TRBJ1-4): DTGVSQNPRHKITKRGQNVTFRCDPISEHNRLYWYRQTLGQGPEFLTYFQNEAQLEKSRLLSDRFSAERPKGSFSTLEIQRTEQGDSAMYLCASSPPGQENEKLFFGSGTQLSVL.

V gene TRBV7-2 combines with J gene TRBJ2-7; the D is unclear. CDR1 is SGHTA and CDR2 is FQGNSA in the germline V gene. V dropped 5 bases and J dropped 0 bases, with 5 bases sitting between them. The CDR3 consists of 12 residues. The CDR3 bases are TGTGCCAGCAGCGCGCTCTCCTACGAGCAGTACTTC. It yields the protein CASSALSYEQYF.

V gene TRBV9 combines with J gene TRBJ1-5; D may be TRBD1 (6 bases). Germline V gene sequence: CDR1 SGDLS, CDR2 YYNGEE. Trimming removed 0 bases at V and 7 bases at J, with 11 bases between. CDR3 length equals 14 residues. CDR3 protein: CASSVATGTQPQHF. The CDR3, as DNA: TGTGCCAGCAGCGTAGCTACAGGGACGCAGCCCCAGCATTTT.

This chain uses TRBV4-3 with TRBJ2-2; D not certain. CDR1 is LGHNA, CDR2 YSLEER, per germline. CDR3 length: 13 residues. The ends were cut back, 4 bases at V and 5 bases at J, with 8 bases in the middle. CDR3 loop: CASSPTVTGELFF. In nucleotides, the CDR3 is TGCGCCAGCAGCCCGACGGTAACCGGGGAGCTGTTTTTT.

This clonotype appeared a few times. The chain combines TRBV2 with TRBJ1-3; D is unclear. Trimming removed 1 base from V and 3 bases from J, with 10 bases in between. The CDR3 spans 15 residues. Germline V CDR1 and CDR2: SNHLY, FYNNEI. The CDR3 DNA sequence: TGTGCCAGCAGTGAAGGTAGAATACGTGGAAACACCATATATTTT. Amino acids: CASSEGRIRGNTIYF.

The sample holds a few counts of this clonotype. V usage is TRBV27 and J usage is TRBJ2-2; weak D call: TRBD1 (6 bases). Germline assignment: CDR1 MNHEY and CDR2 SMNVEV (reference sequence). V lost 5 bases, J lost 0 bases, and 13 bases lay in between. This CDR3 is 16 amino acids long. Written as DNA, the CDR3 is TGTGCCAGCAGTGGTTTCGGGACAACGAACACCGGGGAGCTGTTTTTT. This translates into CASSGFGTTNTGELFF.

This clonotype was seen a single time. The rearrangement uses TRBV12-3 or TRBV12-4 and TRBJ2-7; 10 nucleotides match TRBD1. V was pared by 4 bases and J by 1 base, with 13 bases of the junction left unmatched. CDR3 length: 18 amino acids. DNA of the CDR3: TGTGCCAGCAGTTCCCGGGAGGCCGGGACAGGGGTTTCCTACGAGCAGTACTTC. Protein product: CASSSREAGTGVSYEQYF.

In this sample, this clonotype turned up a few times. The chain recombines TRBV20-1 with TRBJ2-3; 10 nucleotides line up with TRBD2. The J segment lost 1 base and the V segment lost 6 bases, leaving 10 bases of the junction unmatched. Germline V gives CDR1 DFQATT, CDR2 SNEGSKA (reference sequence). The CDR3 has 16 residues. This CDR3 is CSAPASGGRGTDTQYF. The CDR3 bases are TGCAGTGCCCCGGCTAGCGGGGGCCGAGGCACAGATACGCAGTATTTT.

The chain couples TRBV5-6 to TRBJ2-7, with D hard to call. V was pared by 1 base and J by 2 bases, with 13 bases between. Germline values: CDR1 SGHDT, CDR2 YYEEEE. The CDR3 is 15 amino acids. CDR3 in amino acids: CASSLNWDKTYEQYF. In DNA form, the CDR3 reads TGTGCCAGCAGCTTGAACTGGGATAAGACCTACGAGCAGTACTTC.

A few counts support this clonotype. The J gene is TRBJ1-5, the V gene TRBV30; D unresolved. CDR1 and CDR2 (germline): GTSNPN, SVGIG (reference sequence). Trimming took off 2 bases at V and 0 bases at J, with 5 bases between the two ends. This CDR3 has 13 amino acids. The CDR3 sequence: CAWSTLSNQPQHF. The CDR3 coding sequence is TGTGCCTGGAGTACACTTAGCAATCAGCCCCAGCATTTT.

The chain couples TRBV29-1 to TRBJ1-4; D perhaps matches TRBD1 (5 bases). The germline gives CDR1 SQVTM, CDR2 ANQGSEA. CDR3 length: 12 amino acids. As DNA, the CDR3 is TGCAGTGGGGGGGACGGTAATGAAAAACTGTTTTTT. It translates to CSGGDGNEKLFF. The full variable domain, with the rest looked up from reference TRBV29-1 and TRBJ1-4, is SAVISQKPSRDICQRGTSLTIQCQVDSQVTMMFWYRQQPGQSLTLIATANQGSEATYESGFVIDKFPISRPNLTFSTLTVSNMSPEDSSIYLCSGGDGNEKLFFGSGTQLSVL.

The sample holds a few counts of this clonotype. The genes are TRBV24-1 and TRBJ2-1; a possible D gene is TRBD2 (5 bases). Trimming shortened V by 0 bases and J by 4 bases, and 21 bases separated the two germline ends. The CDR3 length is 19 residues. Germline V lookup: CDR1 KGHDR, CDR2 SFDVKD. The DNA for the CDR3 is TGTGCCACCAGTGATTTGCAATCCGCTGGGGAGCGGCAATACAATGAGCAGTTCTTC. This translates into CATSDLQSAGERQYNEQFF.